These T cell receptor beta chains were read from a single sample in a study of Graves' ophthalmopathy and Graves' hyperthyroidism. In TCRdb, the multiplex PCR reads were re-called with MiXCR into one record per CDR3 protein. The sample lists 740,000 or so distinct CDR3 sequences, approximately 40% occurring once. The source material was peripheral blood. Receptor source: an adult man with Graves' ophthalmopathy. Both conserved end residues are part of each CDR3. A D gene is named only where the DNA matches it firmly. Some rows have no size entry. The others give once, few or many, or a class for an expanded clone.

TRBV6-6	-	-	13	TRBJ2-7	TGTGCCAGCAGAGAAGGCTTGTCCTACGAGCAGTACTTC	CASREGLSYEQYF
TRBV2	once	TRBD1	15	TRBJ1-3	TGTGCCAGCAGTGACAGGGGGAAAACGGAAAACACCATATATTTT	CASSDRGKTENTIYF
TRBV29-1	-	TRBD1	14	TRBJ2-5	TGCAGCGTTGAAGACAGGGGGCGGGGTGAGACCCAGTACTTC	CSVEDRGRGETQYF
TRBV20-1	few	-	14	TRBJ1-3	TGCAGTGCCCTGGACGGGGTCGTGAGAAACACCATATATTTT	CSALDGVVRNTIYF
TRBV7-2	-	-	18	TRBJ2-5	TGTGCCAGCAGCTTGGACTTACGACAACGGCCAAATCGAGAGACCCAGTACTTC	CASSLDLRQRPNRETQYF
TRBV15	many	-	16	TRBJ1-5	TGTGCCACCAGCAGAGATAGATCAGGGAACAATCAGCCCCAGCATTTT	CATSRDRSGNNQPQHF
TRBV2	-	TRBD1	13	TRBJ2-7	TGTGCCTGGAGTGTTTCAGGGGGCTACGAGCAGTACTTC	CAWSVSGGYEQYF
TRBV29-1	-	-	13	TRBJ1-2	TGCAGCGTAGAAGGCACTAATATCTATGGCTACACCTTC	CSVEGTNIYGYTF
TRBV7-9	-	-	16	TRBJ2-5	TGTGCCAGCAGCCAAGGGGGCGGCACGGTGGGGGGGACCCAGTACTTC	CASSQGGGTVGGTQYF
TRBV7-8	many	-	15	TRBJ1-6	TGTGCCAGCAGCTTAGAAGGGGCGATTATTTCACCCCTCCACTTT	CASSLEGAIISPLHF
TRBV20-1	-	-	9	TRBJ1-1	TGCAGTGCCCCAGGGTCAGCTTTCTTT	CSAPGSAFF
TRBV7-9	many	TRBD1	16	TRBJ2-7	TGTGCCAGCAGCTTAGGATCCCAGGGGGTCGTCAACGAGCAGTACTTC	CASSLGSQGVVNEQYF
TRBV7-6	-	-	15	TRBJ2-1	TGTGCCAGCAGCTTTGTAGCACAACAAGGGGATGAGCAGTTCTTC	CASSFVAQQGDEQFF
TRBV11-1	-	-	14	TRBJ2-7	TGTGCCAGCAGCCCCCAACCATCCGACTACGAGCAGTACTTC	CASSPQPSDYEQYF
TRBV29-1	many	TRBD1	11	TRBJ1-1	TGCAGCGCCACAGGGGATACTGAAGCTTTCTTT	CSATGDTEAFF
TRBV20-1	-	TRBD1	14	TRBJ1-2	TGCAGTGCCCGAGAGGACAGGGCCGACTATGGCTACACCTTC	CSAREDRADYGYTF
TRBV20-1	few	TRBD1	15	TRBJ1-1	TGCAGTGGACTAAACCGGGACAGGCTGTGGACTGAAGCTTTCTTT	CSGLNRDRLWTEAFF
TRBV10-2	many	-	12	TRBJ2-5	TGCGCCAGTCTAGCAGGGGGAGGGACCCAGTACTTC	CASLAGGGTQYF
TRBV19	-	-	13	TRBJ1-5	TGTGCCAGTAGTATAAGAGGGGGTCAGCCCCAGCATTTT	CASSIRGGQPQHF
TRBV28	-	TRBD1	16	TRBJ1-2	TGTGCCAGCAGTTTAGGGATAGGGACAGGGGTCTCTGGCTACACCTTC	CASSLGIGTGVSGYTF
TRBV29-1	-	-	12	TRBJ2-7	TGCAGCGTTGAAGAACAAGCCTACGAGCAGTACTTC	CSVEEQAYEQYF
TRBV20-1	-	TRBD2	14	TRBJ2-7	TGCAGTGCTACCTGGACTAGCGGGAACTACGAGCAGTACTTC	CSATWTSGNYEQYF
TRBV29-1	-	TRBD1	12	TRBJ1-1	TGCAGCTTACGGACAGGGAGCACTGAAGCTTTCTTT	CSLRTGSTEAFF
TRBV10-3	-	-	14	TRBJ1-5	TGTGCCATCAGTGAACTGAATAGCAATCAGCCCCAGCATTTT	CAISELNSNQPQHF
TRBV7-6	-	-	15	TRBJ2-7	TGTGCCAGCAGTCCGAGAGTGAGGGGGTCCTACGAGCAGTACTTC	CASSPRVRGSYEQYF
TRBV19	few	-	15	TRBJ2-7	TGTGCCAGTAGTATAGACCGGGACACGTCCTACGAGCAGTACTTC	CASSIDRDTSYEQYF
TRBV11-2	-	TRBD1	14	TRBJ2-7	TGTGCCAGCAGTTACAGGGGGGTTTCCTACGAGCAGTACTTC	CASSYRGVSYEQYF
TRBV7-9	-	-	12	TRBJ2-2	TGTGCCAACATCAAGAACACCGGGGAGCTGTTTTTT	CANIKNTGELFF
TRBV2	once	-	13	TRBJ1-2	TGTGCCAGCAGTTTAATCACCAGTGGTGGCTACACCTTC	CASSLITSGGYTF
TRBV15	many	-	13	TRBJ1-1	TGTGCCACCAGCAGAGAAGGGGTTAGTGAAGCTTTCTTT	CATSREGVSEAFF
TRBV10-3	-	-	14	TRBJ1-1	TGTGCCAGCAGTGAGCCCGGGAGTAACACTGAAGCTTTCTTT	CASSEPGSNTEAFF
TRBV29-1	many	TRBD1	15	TRBJ1-4	TGCAGCGTTGAAGCCAAACAGGGGACAAATGAAAAACTGTTTTTT	CSVEAKQGTNEKLFF
TRBV25-1	few	-	16	TRBJ2-2	TGTGCCAGCAGCCAAGGGGGCGGCGGGGCCACCGGGGAGCTGTTTTTT	CASSQGGGGATGELFF
TRBV20-1	-	TRBD1	15	TRBJ2-2	TGCAGTGCTAGATCCAGGGGGCGCGACACCGGGGAGCTGTTTTTT	CSARSRGRDTGELFF
TRBV20-1	-	-	13	TRBJ1-1	TGCAGTGCCCCCCGACCCTGGAACACTGAAGCTTTCTTT	CSAPRPWNTEAFF
TRBV2	-	TRBD2	19	TRBJ2-7	TGTGCCAGCAGTGAGCCGGAAACCGGGACTAGCGGGAGCGCTGACGAGCAGTACTTC	CASSEPETGTSGSADEQYF
TRBV4-3	-	-	13	TRBJ2-2	TGCGCCAGCAGCCAAAATATCCCCGGGGAGCTGTTTTTT	CASSQNIPGELFF
TRBV7-9	-	-	15	TRBJ1-4	TGTGCCAGCAGCGCCCCCGGGGGAACGGGAGAAAAACTGTTTTTT	CASSAPGGTGEKLFF
TRBV24-1	many	-	14	TRBJ1-5	TGTGCCAGCAGCTTGGGGGGAGCCAATCAGCCCCAGCATTTT	CASSLGGANQPQHF
TRBV19	-	TRBD1	15	TRBJ1-4	TGTGCCAGTAGTAGCCCCTACAGGGGTGGCGAAAAACTGTTTTTT	CASSSPYRGGEKLFF
TRBV20-1	-	-	15	TRBJ1-5	TGCAGTGCAACCCGCAGATCGGGGCCCAATCAGCCCCAGCATTTT	CSATRRSGPNQPQHF
TRBV20-1	-	-	12	TRBJ1-2	TGCAGTGCTAGAGCAGGGTATTATGGCTACACCTTC	CSARAGYYGYTF
TRBV9	few	-	10	TRBJ1-2	TGTGCCAGCGGGTCCGATGGCTACACCTTC	CASGSDGYTF